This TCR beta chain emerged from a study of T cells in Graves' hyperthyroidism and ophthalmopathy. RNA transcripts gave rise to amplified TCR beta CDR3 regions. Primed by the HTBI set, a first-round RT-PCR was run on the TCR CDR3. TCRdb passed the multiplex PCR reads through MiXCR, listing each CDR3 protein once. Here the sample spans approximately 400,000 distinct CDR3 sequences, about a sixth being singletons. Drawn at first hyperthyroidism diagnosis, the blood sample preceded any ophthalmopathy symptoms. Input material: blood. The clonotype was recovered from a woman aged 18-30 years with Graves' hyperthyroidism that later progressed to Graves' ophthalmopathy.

Written as DNA, the CDR3 is TGTGCCAGCAGCTTAGTGGGGGCGATAAACACTGAAGCTTTCTTT. Translated: CASSLVGAINTEAFF. This rearrangement joins TRBV7-9 to TRBJ1-1, with D perhaps matching TRBD1 (6 bases). From germline, CDR1 is SEHNR and CDR2 FQNEAQ (reference sequence). CDR3 length: 15 amino acids. Trimming shortened V by 1 base and J by 2 bases, and 11 bases separated the two germline ends.